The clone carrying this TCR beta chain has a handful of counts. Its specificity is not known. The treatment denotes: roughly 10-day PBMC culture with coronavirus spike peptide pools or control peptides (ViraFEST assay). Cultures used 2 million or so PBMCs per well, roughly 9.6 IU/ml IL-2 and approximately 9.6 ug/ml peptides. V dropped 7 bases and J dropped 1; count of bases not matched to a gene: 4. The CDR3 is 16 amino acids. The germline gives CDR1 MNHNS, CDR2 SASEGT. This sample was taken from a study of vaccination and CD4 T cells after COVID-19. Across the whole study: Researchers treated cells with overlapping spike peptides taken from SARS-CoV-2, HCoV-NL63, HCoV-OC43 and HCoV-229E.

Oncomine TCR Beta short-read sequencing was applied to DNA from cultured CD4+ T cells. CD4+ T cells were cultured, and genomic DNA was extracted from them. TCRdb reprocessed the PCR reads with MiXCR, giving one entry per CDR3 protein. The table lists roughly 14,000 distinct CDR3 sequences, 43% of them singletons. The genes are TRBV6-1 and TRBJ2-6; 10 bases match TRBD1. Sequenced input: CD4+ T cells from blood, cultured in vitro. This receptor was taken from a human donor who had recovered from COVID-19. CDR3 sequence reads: CASMTGGSSGANVLTF. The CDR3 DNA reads TGTGCCAGCATGACAGGGGGCTCTTCTGGGGCCAACGTCCTGACTTTC.